A single sample is the source of the 3 T cell receptor beta chains below, sequenced in a study of blood T cells in healthy people across ages. For the second PCR, which ran for roughly 6 to 11 cycles, a sample-barcoded 5' primer and a J-beta primer mix were used. Each CDR3 protein is one row after TCRdb ran MiXCR on the 5' RACE reads. The sample includes roughly 2 million distinct CDR3 sequences, roughly 50% of them seen just once. The sequenced sample consisted of blood. Receptors originate from a woman aged 40 to 49 in good health.

Remarks on this clonotype: This may be a read error: a much more frequent sequence differs by one nucleotide. This chain links TRBV4-3 with TRBJ2-1; the D call may be TRBD1 or TRBD2 (6 bases each). The DNA end is a closer match to TRBJ2-7, so the J assignment may be wrong. CDR3 length: 13 residues. The germline CDR1 and CDR2 sequences are LGHNA and YSLEER. This CDR3 reads CASGHDWGAEQYF. The CDR3 bases are TGCGCCAGCGGCCACGATTGGGGGGCCGAGCAGTACTTC.

This clonotype appeared a single time. The rearrangement joins TRBV7-2 to TRBJ2-5; TRBD1 matches at 8 bases. Germline assignment: CDR1 SGHTA and CDR2 FQGNSA. V shed 3 bases, J shed 5 bases, and the junction held 11 bases outside the gene matches. This CDR3 is built from 16 residues. The CDR3 protein is CASSLDSSRGRETQYF. As DNA, the CDR3 is TGTGCCAGCAGCTTGGATTCGTCCAGGGGGCGGGAGACCCAGTACTTC.

The CDR3 region has the DNA TGTGCCACCAGAGGATCTTCTAAGGAGACCCAGTACTTC. Amino acid sequence: CATRGSSKETQYF. The chain uses TRBV28 and TRBJ2-5; D is undetermined. This CDR3 has 13 amino acids. Per the germline V gene, CDR1 is MDHEN and CDR2 is SYDVKM. V was pared by 10 bases and J by 5 bases, with 17 bases between.